This T cell receptor beta chain was retrieved from a study of response to subunit inactivated influenza vaccine. Worth noting for this clonotype: No antigen is known for it.

TCRdb called the RT-PCR reads again in MiXCR, with one record for every CDR3 protein. Among 650,000 to 800,000 distinct CDR3 sequences listed, roughly 14% were seen once. Study-wide results and caveats: It was suggested by the authors that few new T cells are recruited by each seasonal influenza vaccination.

Germline trimming cut 6 bases from V and 1 base from J; bases unmatched to any gene: 9. Germline CDR1 reads SGHTA; CDR2 reads FQGNSA. CDR3 size: 17 residues. This material consisted of PBMCs from blood, taken 14 to 15 days before vaccination. The V gene is TRBV7-2, the J gene TRBJ2-2; 9 positions match TRBD2. This sequence originates from a middle-aged man who received an inactivated influenza vaccine. The CDR3 DNA follows: TGTGCCAGCAGGGTATGGACTAGCGCTCAGAACACCGGGGAGCTGTTTTTT. It yields the protein CASRVWTSAQNTGELFF.